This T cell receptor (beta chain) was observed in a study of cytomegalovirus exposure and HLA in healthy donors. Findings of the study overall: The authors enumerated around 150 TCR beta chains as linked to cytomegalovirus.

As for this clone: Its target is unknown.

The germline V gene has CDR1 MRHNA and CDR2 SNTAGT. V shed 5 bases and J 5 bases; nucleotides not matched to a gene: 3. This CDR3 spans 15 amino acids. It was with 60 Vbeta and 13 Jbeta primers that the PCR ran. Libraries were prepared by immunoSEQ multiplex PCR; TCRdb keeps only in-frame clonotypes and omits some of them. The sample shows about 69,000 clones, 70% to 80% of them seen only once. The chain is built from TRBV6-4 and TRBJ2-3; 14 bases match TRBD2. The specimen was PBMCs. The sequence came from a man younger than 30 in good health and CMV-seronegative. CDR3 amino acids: CASSPGTSGGDTQYF. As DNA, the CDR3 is TGTGCCAGCAGTCCCGGGACTAGCGGGGGAGATACGCAGTATTTT.